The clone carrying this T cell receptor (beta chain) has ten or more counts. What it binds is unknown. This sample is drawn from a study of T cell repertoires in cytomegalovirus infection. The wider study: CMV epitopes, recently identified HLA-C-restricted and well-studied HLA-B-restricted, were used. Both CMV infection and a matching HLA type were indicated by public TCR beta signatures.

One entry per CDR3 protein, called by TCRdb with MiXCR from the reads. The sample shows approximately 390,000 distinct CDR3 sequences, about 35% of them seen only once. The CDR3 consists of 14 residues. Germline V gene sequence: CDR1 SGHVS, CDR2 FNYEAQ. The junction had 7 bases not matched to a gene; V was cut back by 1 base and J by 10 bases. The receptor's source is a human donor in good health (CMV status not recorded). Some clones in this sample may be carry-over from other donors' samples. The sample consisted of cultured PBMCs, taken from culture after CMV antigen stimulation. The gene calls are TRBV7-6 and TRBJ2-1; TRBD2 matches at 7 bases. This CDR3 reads CASSLGASGLEQFF. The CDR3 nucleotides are TGTGCCAGCAGCTTAGGAGCTAGCGGATTAGAGCAGTTCTTC.